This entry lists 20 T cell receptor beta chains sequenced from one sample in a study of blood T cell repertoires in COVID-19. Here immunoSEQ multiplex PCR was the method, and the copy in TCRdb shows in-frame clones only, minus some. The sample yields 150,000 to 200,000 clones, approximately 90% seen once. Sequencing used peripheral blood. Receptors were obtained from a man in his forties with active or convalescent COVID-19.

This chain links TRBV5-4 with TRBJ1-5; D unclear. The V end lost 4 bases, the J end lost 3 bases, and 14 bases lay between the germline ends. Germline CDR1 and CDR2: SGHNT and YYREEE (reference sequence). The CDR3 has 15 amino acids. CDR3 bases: TGTGCCAGCAGCCGCGACGGAGGAAACAATCAGCCCCAGCATTTT. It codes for CASSRDGGNNQPQHF.

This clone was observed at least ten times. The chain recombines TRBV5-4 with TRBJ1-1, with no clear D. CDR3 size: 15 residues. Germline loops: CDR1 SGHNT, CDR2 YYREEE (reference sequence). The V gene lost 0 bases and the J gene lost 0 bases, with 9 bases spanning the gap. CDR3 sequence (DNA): TGTGCCAGCAGCTTGGTTCCCAGTATGAACACTGAAGCTTTCTTT. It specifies CASSLVPSMNTEAFF.

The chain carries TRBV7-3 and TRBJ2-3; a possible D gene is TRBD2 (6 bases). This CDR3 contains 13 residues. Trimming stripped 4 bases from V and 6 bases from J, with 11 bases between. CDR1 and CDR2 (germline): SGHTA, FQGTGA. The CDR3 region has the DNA TGTGCCAGCAGCTCTAGACTAGGGGATACGCAGTATTTT. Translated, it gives CASSSRLGDTQYF.

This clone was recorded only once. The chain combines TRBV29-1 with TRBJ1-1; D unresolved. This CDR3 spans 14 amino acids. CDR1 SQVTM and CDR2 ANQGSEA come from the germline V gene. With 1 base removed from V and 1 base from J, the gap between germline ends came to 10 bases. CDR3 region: CSVEGLSANTEAFF. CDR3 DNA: TGCAGCGTTGAAGGGCTAAGCGCGAACACTGAAGCTTTCTTT.

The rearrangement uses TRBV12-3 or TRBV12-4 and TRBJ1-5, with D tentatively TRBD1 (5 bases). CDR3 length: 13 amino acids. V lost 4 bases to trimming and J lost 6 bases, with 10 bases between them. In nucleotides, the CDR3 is TGTGCCAGCAGTTCCCAGGGCACTCAGCCCCAGCATTTT. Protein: CASSSQGTQPQHF.

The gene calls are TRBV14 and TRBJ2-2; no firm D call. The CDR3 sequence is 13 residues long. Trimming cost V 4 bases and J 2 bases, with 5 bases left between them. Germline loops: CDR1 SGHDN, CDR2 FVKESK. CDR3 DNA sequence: TGTGCCAGCAGCCTAGTCAACACCGGGGAGCTGTTTTTT. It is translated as CASSLVNTGELFF. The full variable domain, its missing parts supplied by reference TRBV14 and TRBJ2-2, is EAGVTQFPSHSVIEKGQTVTLRCDPISGHDNLYWYRRVMGKEIKFLLHFVKESKQDESGMPNNRFLAERTGGTYSTLKVQPAELEDSGVYFCASSLVNTGELFFGEGSRLTVL.

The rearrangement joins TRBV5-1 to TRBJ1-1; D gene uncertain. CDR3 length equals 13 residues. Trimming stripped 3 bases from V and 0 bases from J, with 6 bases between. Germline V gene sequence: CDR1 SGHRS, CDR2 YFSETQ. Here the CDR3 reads CASSYQVNTEAFF. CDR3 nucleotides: TGCGCCAGCAGCTATCAGGTGAACACTGAAGCTTTCTTT.

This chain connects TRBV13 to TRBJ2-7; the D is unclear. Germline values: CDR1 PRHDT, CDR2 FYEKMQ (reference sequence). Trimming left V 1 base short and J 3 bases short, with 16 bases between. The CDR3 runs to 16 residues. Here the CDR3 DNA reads TGTGCCAGCAGCTTAGATGGTGGTCAGAGACTCTACGAGCAGTACTTC. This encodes CASSLDGGQRLYEQYF.

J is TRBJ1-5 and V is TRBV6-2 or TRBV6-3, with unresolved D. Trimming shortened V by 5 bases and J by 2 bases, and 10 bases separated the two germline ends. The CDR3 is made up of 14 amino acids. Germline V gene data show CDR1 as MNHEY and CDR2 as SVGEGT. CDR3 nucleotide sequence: TGTGCCAGCAGTGTTAACCAGGGCAATCAGCCCCAGCATTTT. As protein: CASSVNQGNQPQHF.

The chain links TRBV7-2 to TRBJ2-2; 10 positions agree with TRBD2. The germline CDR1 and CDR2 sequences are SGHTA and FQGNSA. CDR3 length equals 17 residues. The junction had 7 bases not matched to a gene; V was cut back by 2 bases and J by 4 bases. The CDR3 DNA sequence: TGTGCCAGCAGCTTAATTGGCCTAGCGGGAGCCACCGGGGAGCTGTTTTTT. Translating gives CASSLIGLAGATGELFF.

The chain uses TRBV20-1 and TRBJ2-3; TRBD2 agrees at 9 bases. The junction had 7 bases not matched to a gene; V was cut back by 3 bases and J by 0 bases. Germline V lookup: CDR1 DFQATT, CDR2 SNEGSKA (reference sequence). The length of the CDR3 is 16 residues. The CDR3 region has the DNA TGCAGTGCTAGTTATAGCGGGGGTACTAGCACAGATACGCAGTATTTT. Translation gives CSASYSGGTSTDTQYF.

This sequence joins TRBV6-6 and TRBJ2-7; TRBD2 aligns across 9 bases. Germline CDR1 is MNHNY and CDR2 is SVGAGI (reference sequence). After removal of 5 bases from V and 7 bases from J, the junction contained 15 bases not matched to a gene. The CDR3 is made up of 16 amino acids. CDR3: CASSQTTSGSLREQYF. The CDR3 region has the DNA TGTGCCAGCAGTCAAACAACTAGCGGGTCTTTGAGGGAGCAGTACTTC.

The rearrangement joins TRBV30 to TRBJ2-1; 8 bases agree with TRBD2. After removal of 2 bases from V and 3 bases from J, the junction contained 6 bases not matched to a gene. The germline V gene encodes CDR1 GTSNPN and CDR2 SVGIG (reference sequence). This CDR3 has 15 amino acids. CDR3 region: CAWSLTSAIYNEQFF. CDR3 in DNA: TGTGCCTGGAGTTTGACTAGCGCTATCTACAATGAGCAGTTCTTC.

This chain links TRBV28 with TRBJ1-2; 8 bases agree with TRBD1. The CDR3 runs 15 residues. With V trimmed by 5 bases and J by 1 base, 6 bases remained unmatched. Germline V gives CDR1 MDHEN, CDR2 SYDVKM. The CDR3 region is CASSQGTGRNYGYTF. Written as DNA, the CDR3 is TGTGCCAGCAGTCAGGGGACAGGACGTAACTATGGCTACACCTTC.

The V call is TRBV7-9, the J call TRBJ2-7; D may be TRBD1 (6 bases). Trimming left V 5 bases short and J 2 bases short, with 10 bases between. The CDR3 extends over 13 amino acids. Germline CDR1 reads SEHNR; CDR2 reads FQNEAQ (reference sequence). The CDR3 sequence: CASSPQGPYEQYF. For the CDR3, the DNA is TGTGCCAGCAGCCCACAGGGTCCCTACGAGCAGTACTTC. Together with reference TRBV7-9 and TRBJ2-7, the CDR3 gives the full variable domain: DTGVSQNPRHKITKRGQNVTFRCDPISEHNRLYWYRQTLGQGPEFLTYFQNEAQLEKSRLLSDRFSAERPKGSFSTLEIQRTEQGDSAMYLCASSPQGPYEQYFGPGTRLTVT.

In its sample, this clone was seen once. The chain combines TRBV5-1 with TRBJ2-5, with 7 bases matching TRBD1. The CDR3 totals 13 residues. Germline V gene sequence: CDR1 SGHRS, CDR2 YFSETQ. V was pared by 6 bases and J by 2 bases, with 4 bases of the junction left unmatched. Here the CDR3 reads CASTRQGQETQYF. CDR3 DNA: TGCGCCAGCACGCGACAGGGTCAAGAGACCCAGTACTTC.

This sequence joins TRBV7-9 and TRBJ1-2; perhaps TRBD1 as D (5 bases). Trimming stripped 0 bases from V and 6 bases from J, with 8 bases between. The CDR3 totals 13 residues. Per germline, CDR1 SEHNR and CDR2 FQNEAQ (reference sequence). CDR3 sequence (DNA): TGTGCCAGCAGCTTAGCGCTAGGGGATGGCTACACCTTC. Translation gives CASSLALGDGYTF.

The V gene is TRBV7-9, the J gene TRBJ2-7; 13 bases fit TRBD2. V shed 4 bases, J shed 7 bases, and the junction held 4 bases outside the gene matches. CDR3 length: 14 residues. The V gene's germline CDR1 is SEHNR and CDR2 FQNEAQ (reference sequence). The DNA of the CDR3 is TGTGCCAGCAGCTCACCGGGACTAGCGGGGGAGCAGTACTTC. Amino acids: CASSSPGLAGEQYF.

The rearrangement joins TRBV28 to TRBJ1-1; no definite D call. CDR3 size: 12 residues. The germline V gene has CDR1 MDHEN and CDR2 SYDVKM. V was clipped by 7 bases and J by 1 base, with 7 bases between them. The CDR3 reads CASILRNTEAFF. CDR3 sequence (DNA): TGTGCCAGCATCCTCCGGAACACTGAAGCTTTCTTT.

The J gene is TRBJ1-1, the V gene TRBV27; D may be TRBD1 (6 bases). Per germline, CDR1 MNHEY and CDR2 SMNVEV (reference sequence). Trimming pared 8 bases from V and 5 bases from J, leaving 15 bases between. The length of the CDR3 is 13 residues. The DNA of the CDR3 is TGTGCCAGCCAACTTGGGAGGGGGACTGAAGCTTTCTTT. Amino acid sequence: CASQLGRGTEAFF.